This T cell receptor beta chain is drawn from a study of blood T cell repertoires in COVID-19. Overall study: COVID-19 samples from acute and convalescent phases originated in the United States, Italy and Spain. The analysed material was cDNA or gDNA that came from T cells, B-cell-depleted T cells, or PBMCs.

How the authors handled the data: Reference gene primer amplification in the assay estimated nucleated cell counts. Assay: immunoSEQ multiplex PCR; the TCRdb copy retains only in-frame clones and omits some. For V, J and clone size, that table is used; D and trimming come from the DNA. The sample holds 140,000 to 150,000 clones, around 81% seen once. The clonotype originates from a woman in her forties with active or convalescent COVID-19. The source material was peripheral blood.

The CDR3 DNA reads TGTGCCAGTAGTATTCAGACAGCAAGAGGCTACACCTTC. Translated, it gives CASSIQTARGYTF. The chain combines TRBV19 with TRBJ1-2, with D maybe TRBD1 (5 bases). Trimming left V 3 bases short and J 8 bases short, with 13 bases between. The CDR3 totals 13 residues. The germline V gene encodes CDR1 LNHDA and CDR2 SQIVND (reference sequence).